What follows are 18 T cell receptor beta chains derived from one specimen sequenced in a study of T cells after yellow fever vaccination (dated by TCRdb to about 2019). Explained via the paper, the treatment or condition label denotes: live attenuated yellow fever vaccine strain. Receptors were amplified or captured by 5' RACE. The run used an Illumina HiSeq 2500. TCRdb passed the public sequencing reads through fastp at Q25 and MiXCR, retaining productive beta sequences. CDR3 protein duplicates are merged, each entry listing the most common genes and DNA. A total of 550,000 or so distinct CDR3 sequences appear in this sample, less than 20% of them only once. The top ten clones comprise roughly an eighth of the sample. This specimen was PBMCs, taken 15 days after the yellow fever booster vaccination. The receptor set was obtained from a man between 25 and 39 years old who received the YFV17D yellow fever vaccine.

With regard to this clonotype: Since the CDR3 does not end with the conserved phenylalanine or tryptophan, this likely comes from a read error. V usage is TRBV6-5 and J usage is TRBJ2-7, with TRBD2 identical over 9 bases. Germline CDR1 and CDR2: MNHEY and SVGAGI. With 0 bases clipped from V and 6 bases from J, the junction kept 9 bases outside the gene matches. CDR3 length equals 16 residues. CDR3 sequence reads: CASSYSMAGGTGEQYY. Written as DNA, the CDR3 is TGTGCCAGCAGTTACTCGATGGCGGGAGGGACGGGCGAGCAGTACTAC.

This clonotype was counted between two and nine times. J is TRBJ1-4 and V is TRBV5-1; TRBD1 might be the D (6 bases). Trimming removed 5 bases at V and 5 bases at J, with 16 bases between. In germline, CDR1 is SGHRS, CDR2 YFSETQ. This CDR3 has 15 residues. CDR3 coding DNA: TGCGCCAGCAGTCTCAGGGACACTCCAAATGAAAAACTGTTTTTT. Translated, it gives CASSLRDTPNEKLFF.

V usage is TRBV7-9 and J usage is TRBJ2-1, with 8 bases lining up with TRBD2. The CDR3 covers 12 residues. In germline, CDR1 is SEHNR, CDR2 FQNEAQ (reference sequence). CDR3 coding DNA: TGTGCGCAGACTAGCGCGTACAATGAGCAGTTCTTC. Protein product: CAQTSAYNEQFF.

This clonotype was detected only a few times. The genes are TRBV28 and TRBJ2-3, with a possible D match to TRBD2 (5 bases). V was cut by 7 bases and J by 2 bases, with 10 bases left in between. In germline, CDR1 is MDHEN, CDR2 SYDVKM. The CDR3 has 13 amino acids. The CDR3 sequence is CASNEGSTDTQYF. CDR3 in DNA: TGTGCCAGCAATGAGGGTTCCACAGATACGCAGTATTTT.

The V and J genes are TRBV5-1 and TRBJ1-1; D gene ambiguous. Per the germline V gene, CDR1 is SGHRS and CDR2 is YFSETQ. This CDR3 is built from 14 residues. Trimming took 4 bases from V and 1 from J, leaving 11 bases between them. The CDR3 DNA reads TGCGCCAGCAGCCAGGTCGGAAGGAACACTGAAGCTTTCTTT. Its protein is CASSQVGRNTEAFF.

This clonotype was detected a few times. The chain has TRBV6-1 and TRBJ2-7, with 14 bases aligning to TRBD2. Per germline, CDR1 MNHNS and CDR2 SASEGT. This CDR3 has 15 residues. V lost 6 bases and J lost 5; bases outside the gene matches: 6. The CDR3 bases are TGTGCCAGCAGAGGGACTAGCGGGAGCAGCCACGAGCAGTACTTC. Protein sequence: CASRGTSGSSHEQYF.

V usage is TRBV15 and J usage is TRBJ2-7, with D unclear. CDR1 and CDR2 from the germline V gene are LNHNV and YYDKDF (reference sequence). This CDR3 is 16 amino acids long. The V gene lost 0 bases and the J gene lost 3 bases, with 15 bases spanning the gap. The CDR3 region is CATSRDFSAIGYEQYF. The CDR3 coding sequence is TGTGCCACCAGCAGAGATTTTTCCGCCATCGGCTACGAGCAGTACTTC.

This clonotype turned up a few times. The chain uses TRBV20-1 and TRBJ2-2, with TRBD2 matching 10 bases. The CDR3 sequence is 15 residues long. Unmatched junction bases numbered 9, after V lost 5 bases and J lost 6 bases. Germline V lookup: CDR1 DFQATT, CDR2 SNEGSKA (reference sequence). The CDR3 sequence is CSARTLAGVSGELFF. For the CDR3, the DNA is TGCAGTGCTCGAACCCTAGCGGGAGTCTCCGGGGAGCTGTTTTTT.

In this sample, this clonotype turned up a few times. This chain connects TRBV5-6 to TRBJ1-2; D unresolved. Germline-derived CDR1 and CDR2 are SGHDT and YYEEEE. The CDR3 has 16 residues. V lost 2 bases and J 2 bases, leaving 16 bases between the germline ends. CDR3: CASSFRSQAANYGYTF. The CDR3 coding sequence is TGTGCCAGCAGCTTTCGGAGTCAGGCAGCAAACTATGGCTACACCTTC.

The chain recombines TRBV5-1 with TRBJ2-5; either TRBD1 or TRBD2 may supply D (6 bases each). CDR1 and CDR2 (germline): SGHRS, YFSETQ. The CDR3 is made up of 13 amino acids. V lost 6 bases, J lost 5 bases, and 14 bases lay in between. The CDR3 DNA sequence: TGCGCCAGCAAACTGACAGGAGGGGAGACCCAGTACTTC. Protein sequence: CASKLTGGETQYF.

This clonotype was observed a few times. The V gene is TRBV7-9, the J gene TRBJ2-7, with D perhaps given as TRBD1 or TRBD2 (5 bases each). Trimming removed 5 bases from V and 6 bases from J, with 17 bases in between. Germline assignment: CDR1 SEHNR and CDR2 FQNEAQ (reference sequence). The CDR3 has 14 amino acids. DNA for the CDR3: TGTGCCAGCAGCCCCCGAGGGGCGCCGGGCGAGCAGTACTTC. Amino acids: CASSPRGAPGEQYF.

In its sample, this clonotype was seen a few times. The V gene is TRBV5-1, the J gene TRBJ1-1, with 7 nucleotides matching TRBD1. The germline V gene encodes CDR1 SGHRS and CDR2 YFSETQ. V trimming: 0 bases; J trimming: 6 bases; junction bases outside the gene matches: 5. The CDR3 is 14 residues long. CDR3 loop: CASSLGGQQSEAFF. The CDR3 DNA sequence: TGCGCCAGCAGCTTGGGGGGACAGCAATCTGAAGCTTTCTTT.

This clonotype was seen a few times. CDR3 sequence (DNA): TGTGCCAGCAGCCCTCCCAATAGCGGGAGCTACGTCGAGCAGTACTTC. This codes for CASSPPNSGSYVEQYF. The chain couples TRBV7-6 to TRBJ2-7; 9 positions agree with TRBD2. V was pared by 5 bases and J by 6 bases, with 14 bases of the junction left unmatched. The CDR3 is made up of 16 amino acids. Germline lookup yields CDR1 SGHVS and CDR2 FNYEAQ. The entire variable domain, with the rest obtained from reference TRBV7-6 and TRBJ2-7, is as follows: GAGVSQSPRYKVTKRGQDVALRCDPISGHVSLYWYRQALGQGPEFLTYFNYEAQQDKSGLPNDRFSAERPEGSISTLTIQRTEQRDSAMYRCASSPPNSGSYVEQYFGPGTRLTVT.

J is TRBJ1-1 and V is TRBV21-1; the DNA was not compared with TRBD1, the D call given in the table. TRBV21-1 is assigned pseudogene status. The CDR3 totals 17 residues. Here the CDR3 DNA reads TGTGCCAGCAGCAAAGTTCGGAGGGACAGGGGGAACACTGAAGCTTTCTTT. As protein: CASSKVRRDRGNTEAFF.

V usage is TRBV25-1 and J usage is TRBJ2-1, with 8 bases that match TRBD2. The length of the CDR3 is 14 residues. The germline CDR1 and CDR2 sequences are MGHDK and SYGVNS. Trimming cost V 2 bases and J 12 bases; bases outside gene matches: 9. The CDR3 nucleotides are TGTGCCAGCAGTGAACTAGCGGGTGCAGGATGGCAGTTCTTC. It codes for CASSELAGAGWQFF.

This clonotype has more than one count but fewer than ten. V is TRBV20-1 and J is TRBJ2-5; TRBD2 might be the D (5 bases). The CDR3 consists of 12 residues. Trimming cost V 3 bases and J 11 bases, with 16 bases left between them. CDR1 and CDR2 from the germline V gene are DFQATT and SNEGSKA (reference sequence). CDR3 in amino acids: CSASGPSPPQYF. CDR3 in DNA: TGCAGTGCTAGTGGGCCTAGCCCCCCTCAGTACTTC.

The CDR3 reads CASSRTGENEQFF. In DNA form, the CDR3 reads TGTGCCAGCAGCCGGACAGGGGAAAATGAGCAGTTCTTC. The V call is TRBV12-3 or TRBV12-4, the J call TRBJ2-1; 9 bases fit TRBD1. V shed 6 bases and J 7 bases; nucleotides not matched to a gene: 4. The CDR3 extends over 13 amino acids.

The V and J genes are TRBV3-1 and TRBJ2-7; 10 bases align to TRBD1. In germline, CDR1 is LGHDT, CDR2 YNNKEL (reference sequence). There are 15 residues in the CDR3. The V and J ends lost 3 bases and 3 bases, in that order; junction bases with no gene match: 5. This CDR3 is CASSHRQGAGYEQYF. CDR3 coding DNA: TGTGCCAGCAGCCACCGACAGGGGGCTGGCTACGAGCAGTACTTC.